Listed below are T cell receptor beta chains from one sample, sequenced in a study of blood T cell repertoires in COVID-19. Sequenced by immunoSEQ multiplex PCR; TCRdb stores in-frame clones only, minus some. The table records about 54,000 clones, approximately 90% of them present only once. The specimen was peripheral blood. Every receptor here comes from a woman aged 40-49 years with active COVID-19. The CDR3 runs from the conserved cysteine through the conserved F or W. Each record gives: CDR3 protein, CDR3 DNA, J gene, clone size, V gene, D gene. A D gene is named only where the DNA matches it firmly. Not every row has a clone size; where given, it reads once, few, many or a size class.

CDR3aa: CASSFPAGELFF; CDR3nt: TGTGCCAGCAGCTTCCCTGCCGGGGAGCTGTTTTTT; j_gene: TRBJ2-2; abundance: -; v_gene: TRBV7-8; d_gene: -
CDR3aa: CASSRDRDTGELFF; CDR3nt: TGTGCCAGCAGCCGGGACAGGGACACCGGGGAGCTGTTTTTT; j_gene: TRBJ2-2; abundance: -; v_gene: TRBV6-1; d_gene: TRBD1
CDR3aa: CAGGSGGRGETQYF; CDR3nt: TGTGCCGGGGGATCGGGGGGGCGTGGAGAGACCCAGTACTTC; j_gene: TRBJ2-5; abundance: -; v_gene: TRBV7-2; d_gene: TRBD2
CDR3aa: CASSEGTDANYGYTF; CDR3nt: TGTGCCAGCAGTGAAGGGACAGATGCGAACTATGGCTACACCTTC; j_gene: TRBJ1-2; abundance: medium-sized; v_gene: TRBV6-1; d_gene: -
CDR3aa: CASSLADRNYGYTF; CDR3nt: TGCGCCAGCAGCTTGGCGGACAGGAACTATGGCTACACCTTC; j_gene: TRBJ1-2; abundance: -; v_gene: TRBV5-1; d_gene: TRBD1
CDR3aa: CASSLGDRFTDTQYF; CDR3nt: TGCGCCAGCAGCTTGGGAGACAGGTTCACAGATACGCAGTATTTT; j_gene: TRBJ2-3; abundance: -; v_gene: TRBV5-1; d_gene: -
CDR3aa: CASSQEWAGQGYGYTF; CDR3nt: TGCGCCAGCAGCCAAGAATGGGCAGGCCAGGGCTATGGCTACACCTTC; j_gene: TRBJ1-2; abundance: few; v_gene: TRBV4-1; d_gene: -
CDR3aa: CASSLPGNTIYF; CDR3nt: TGTGCCAGCAGCCTCCCTGGAAACACCATATATTTT; j_gene: TRBJ1-3; abundance: -; v_gene: TRBV5-4; d_gene: -
CDR3aa: CASSFQGSQETQYF; CDR3nt: TGCGCCAGCAGCTTCCAGGGAAGCCAAGAGACCCAGTACTTC; j_gene: TRBJ2-5; abundance: -; v_gene: TRBV5-1; d_gene: -
CDR3aa: CADKDRPNYGYTF; CDR3nt: TGTGCCGATAAGGACAGACCTAACTATGGCTACACCTTC; j_gene: TRBJ1-2; abundance: -; v_gene: TRBV2; d_gene: -
CDR3aa: CASSTRLAGDTSYEQYF; CDR3nt: TGCGCCAGCAGCACCCGACTAGCGGGGGACACCTCCTACGAGCAGTACTTC; j_gene: TRBJ2-7; abundance: few; v_gene: TRBV4-1; d_gene: TRBD2
CDR3aa: CASSGQGSGYGYTF; CDR3nt: TGCGCCAGCAGCGGACAGGGTTCAGGCTATGGCTACACCTTC; j_gene: TRBJ1-2; abundance: -; v_gene: TRBV4-1; d_gene: TRBD1
CDR3aa: CASSVYQGPYNNEQFF; CDR3nt: TGTGCCAGCAGCGTATATCAGGGCCCTTACAACAATGAGCAGTTCTTC; j_gene: TRBJ2-1; abundance: -; v_gene: TRBV9; d_gene: -
CDR3aa: CASSPTGTGAEQYF; CDR3nt: TGTGCCAGCTCACCCACTGGGACAGGGGCAGAGCAGTACTTC; j_gene: TRBJ2-7; abundance: -; v_gene: TRBV18; d_gene: TRBD1
CDR3aa: CASSPGQQNYGYTF; CDR3nt: TGCGCCAGCAGCCCGGGACAGCAGAACTATGGCTACACCTTC; j_gene: TRBJ1-2; abundance: -; v_gene: TRBV5-1; d_gene: TRBD1
CDR3aa: CASSQELAGGFSSTDTQYF; CDR3nt: TGTGCCAGCAGCCAAGAACTGGCGGGGGGGTTCTCTAGCACAGATACGCAGTATTTT; j_gene: TRBJ2-3; abundance: -; v_gene: TRBV4-2; d_gene: TRBD2
CDR3aa: CASSFGVTEAFF; CDR3nt: TGTGCCAGCAGTTTCGGGGTCACTGAAGCTTTCTTT; j_gene: TRBJ1-1; abundance: -; v_gene: TRBV12-3/TRBV12-4; d_gene: -
CDR3aa: CASSPTGVQPQHF; CDR3nt: TGTGCCAGCAGTCCGACAGGGGTTCAGCCCCAGCATTTT; j_gene: TRBJ1-5; abundance: -; v_gene: TRBV6-5; d_gene: TRBD1
CDR3aa: CASSVGFTGVYTGELFF; CDR3nt: TGTGCCAGCAGCGTAGGGTTCACAGGGGTCTACACCGGGGAGCTGTTTTTT; j_gene: TRBJ2-2; abundance: -; v_gene: TRBV9; d_gene: TRBD1
CDR3aa: CATSRDLAGPQHF; CDR3nt: TGTGCCACCAGCAGAGATCTCGCGGGGCCCCAGCATTTT; j_gene: TRBJ1-5; abundance: -; v_gene: TRBV15; d_gene: -
CDR3aa: CAISEIRGDEQYF; CDR3nt: TGTGCCATCAGTGAGATTAGGGGCGACGAGCAGTACTTC; j_gene: TRBJ2-7; abundance: -; v_gene: TRBV10-3; d_gene: -
CDR3aa: CASSQEGRVGYEQYF; CDR3nt: TGTGCCAGCAGCCAAGAGGGCAGGGTGGGCTACGAGCAGTACTTC; j_gene: TRBJ2-7; abundance: once; v_gene: TRBV4-2; d_gene: -
CDR3aa: CASSQDRGSGANVLTF; CDR3nt: TGTGCCAGCAGCCAAGATAGAGGGTCCGGGGCCAACGTCCTGACTTTC; j_gene: TRBJ2-6; abundance: -; v_gene: TRBV4-2; d_gene: -
CDR3aa: CSASRQGYEQYF; CDR3nt: TGCAGTGCTAGTCGACAGGGCTACGAGCAGTACTTC; j_gene: TRBJ2-7; abundance: -; v_gene: TRBV20-1; d_gene: TRBD1
CDR3aa: CASSLTGFGEQYF; CDR3nt: TGCGCCAGCAGCCTTACAGGGTTCGGCGAGCAGTACTTC; j_gene: TRBJ2-7; abundance: -; v_gene: TRBV5-1; d_gene: -
CDR3aa: CASSLVAGAGELFF; CDR3nt: TGTGCCAGCAGCTTGGTAGCCGGGGCCGGGGAGCTGTTTTTT; j_gene: TRBJ2-2; abundance: -; v_gene: TRBV5-6; d_gene: -
CDR3aa: CASSQGGLMNSPLHF; CDR3nt: TGTGCCAGCAGCCAAGGCGGGTTAATGAATTCACCCCTCCACTTT; j_gene: TRBJ1-6; abundance: once; v_gene: TRBV7-2; d_gene: -
CDR3aa: CASSQERGTEAFF; CDR3nt: TGTGCCAGCAGCCAAGAGAGAGGGACTGAAGCTTTCTTT; j_gene: TRBJ1-1; abundance: -; v_gene: TRBV3-1/TRBV3-2; d_gene: -
CDR3aa: CAISAGLGQNTEAFF; CDR3nt: TGTGCCATCAGTGCGGGACTTGGGCAAAACACTGAAGCTTTCTTT; j_gene: TRBJ1-1; abundance: -; v_gene: TRBV10-3; d_gene: -
CDR3aa: CASSPQGLLNSPLHF; CDR3nt: TGTGCCAGCAGCCCTCAGGGACTCTTGAATTCACCCCTCCACTTT; j_gene: TRBJ1-6; abundance: -; v_gene: TRBV7-2; d_gene: -
CDR3aa: CASSLAGGKTQYF; CDR3nt: TGCGCCAGCAGTCTAGCGGGGGGAAAGACCCAGTACTTC; j_gene: TRBJ2-5; abundance: -; v_gene: TRBV4-1; d_gene: TRBD2
CDR3aa: CASSPTGGSSYEQYF; CDR3nt: TGTGCCAGCAGCCCTACCGGAGGAAGCTCCTACGAGCAGTACTTC; j_gene: TRBJ2-7; abundance: -; v_gene: TRBV9; d_gene: -
CDR3aa: CASSLGPTGDHTEAFF; CDR3nt: TGTGCCAGCAGCTTGGGGCCCACAGGTGACCACACTGAAGCTTTCTTT; j_gene: TRBJ1-1; abundance: -; v_gene: TRBV7-2; d_gene: -
CDR3aa: CASSPTRLAVTGSTQYF; CDR3nt: TGTGCCAGCAGCCCGACCCGACTAGCGGTAACGGGAAGTACCCAGTACTTC; j_gene: TRBJ2-5; abundance: -; v_gene: TRBV11-3; d_gene: TRBD2
CDR3aa: CSASSTEGSYEQYF; CDR3nt: TGCAGTGCTAGTTCGACAGAAGGCTCCTACGAGCAGTACTTC; j_gene: TRBJ2-7; abundance: -; v_gene: TRBV20-1; d_gene: -
CDR3aa: CASSGVGGAGGVGGYTF; CDR3nt: TGTGCCAGCAGTGGTGTGGGGGGTGCAGGGGGCGTCGGTGGCTACACCTTC; j_gene: TRBJ1-2; abundance: -; v_gene: TRBV6-1; d_gene: TRBD1
CDR3aa: CASRTTGLNTEAFF; CDR3nt: TGTGCCAGTAGGACGACAGGGTTGAACACTGAAGCTTTCTTT; j_gene: TRBJ1-1; abundance: -; v_gene: TRBV19; d_gene: TRBD1
CDR3aa: CASSLALLAGGLTDTQYF; CDR3nt: TGTGCCAGCAGCTTAGCGTTACTAGCGGGGGGCCTCACAGATACGCAGTATTTT; j_gene: TRBJ2-3; abundance: -; v_gene: TRBV7-2; d_gene: TRBD2
CDR3aa: CASSEKEGPGTQYF; CDR3nt: TGTGCCAGCAGTGAAAAGGAGGGGCCTGGGACCCAGTACTTC; j_gene: TRBJ2-5; abundance: -; v_gene: TRBV6-1; d_gene: -
CDR3aa: CASRRQGATEAFF; CDR3nt: TGTGCCAGCAGACGACAGGGAGCGACTGAAGCTTTCTTT; j_gene: TRBJ1-1; abundance: -; v_gene: TRBV2; d_gene: TRBD1
CDR3aa: CASSLGTGGYMSYTF; CDR3nt: TGTGCCAGCAGCTTAGGGACAGGAGGGTATATGTCCTACACCTTC; j_gene: TRBJ1-2; abundance: -; v_gene: TRBV7-9; d_gene: TRBD1
CDR3aa: CVTTRGLGGYTF; CDR3nt: TGTGTCACCACCAGGGGTTTAGGTGGCTACACCTTC; j_gene: TRBJ1-2; abundance: -; v_gene: TRBV2; d_gene: -
CDR3aa: CASSRGDSRGKLFF; CDR3nt: TGTGCCAGCAGCCGGGGAGATAGTCGTGGAAAACTGTTTTTT; j_gene: TRBJ1-4; abundance: -; v_gene: TRBV6-5; d_gene: -
CDR3aa: CAWSPLTTVHTEAFF; CDR3nt: TGTGCCTGGAGTCCTCTAACGACAGTTCACACTGAAGCTTTCTTT; j_gene: TRBJ1-1; abundance: few; v_gene: TRBV30; d_gene: -
CDR3aa: CASSLRDRSDTEAFF; CDR3nt: TGTGCCAGCAGTCTACGGGACAGGTCGGACACTGAAGCTTTCTTT; j_gene: TRBJ1-1; abundance: -; v_gene: TRBV6-2/TRBV6-3; d_gene: TRBD1
CDR3aa: CASSESQRGGRNYGYTF; CDR3nt: TGTGCCAGCAGTGAATCTCAAAGAGGGGGACGGAACTATGGCTACACCTTC; j_gene: TRBJ1-2; abundance: -; v_gene: TRBV6-1; d_gene: -
CDR3aa: CASSIGRGSNQPQHF; CDR3nt: TGTGCCAGTAGTATAGGAAGAGGTAGCAATCAGCCCCAGCATTTT; j_gene: TRBJ1-5; abundance: -; v_gene: TRBV19; d_gene: -
CDR3aa: CASSLAGNQPQHF; CDR3nt: TGTGCCAGCAGTTTGGCGGGGAATCAGCCCCAGCATTTT; j_gene: TRBJ1-5; abundance: -; v_gene: TRBV27; d_gene: -
CDR3aa: CASSLVQGSGELFF; CDR3nt: TGTGCCAGCAGTTTAGTCCAGGGGTCCGGGGAGCTGTTTTTT; j_gene: TRBJ2-2; abundance: -; v_gene: TRBV28; d_gene: -